Listed here is a single T cell receptor beta chain. This record comes from a study of blood T cell repertoires in COVID-19. As handled by the study authors: Amplification from reference gene primers served as the basis for estimated nucleated cell counts. Assay: immunoSEQ multiplex PCR; the TCRdb copy retains only in-frame clones and omits some. The V and J calls and the clone size are those of that table, but D and trimming were determined from the DNA. The sample holds about 190,000 clones; around 82% are singletons and the top ten take more than 4.5%. The participants were between 18 and 89 years old and came from 24 US areas. This CDR3 contains 17 residues. CDR1 and CDR2 (germline): MNHEY, SMNVEV (reference sequence). After removal of 2 bases from V and 2 bases from J, the junction contained 8 bases not matched to a gene.

The genes are TRBV27 and TRBJ1-1, with 10 bases identical to TRBD1. Input material: PBMCs or T cells enriched from blood (not recorded which). This TCR came from a woman aged 55 to 70 with acute COVID-19. CDR3 nucleotide sequence: TGTGCCAGCAGTTTAGCCTTGACAGGGGGCCTTAACACTGAAGCTTTCTTT. Translating it yields CASSLALTGGLNTEAFF.